This T cell receptor beta chain was sequenced in a study of shared T cell receptors in the human thymus. This CDR3 is built from 16 residues. Germline V gene lookup returns CDR1 MNHEY and CDR2 SMNVEV (reference sequence). V lost 4 bases and J lost 1; bases outside the gene matches: 5. This clone was detected only once. The protocol was immunoSEQ multiplex PCR, while the TCRdb copy is restricted to in-frame clones and leaves out a portion. The table has 720,000 or so clones, approximately 85% seen once. These same records also appear under a second study, on human thymus T cells.

Sequencing was performed on thymocytes. The sequence was collected from a girl under three years old with a congenital heart defect. The rearrangement uses TRBV27 and TRBJ2-7; the match to TRBD2 covers 12 bases. Here the CDR3 DNA reads TGTGCCAGCAGTTCACGGACTAGCGGGGTGTCCTACGAGCAGTACTTC. Amino acid sequence: CASSSRTSGVSYEQYF.